This TCR beta chain was retrieved from a study of blood T cell repertoires in COVID-19. CDR1 is SGHAT and CDR2 is FQNNGV in the germline V gene. Trimming cost V 5 bases and J 0 bases; bases outside gene matches: 10. This CDR3 contains 17 residues. Authors' data handling: Amplification from reference gene primers served as the basis for estimated nucleated cell counts. The assay was immunoSEQ multiplex PCR, and TCRdb's table has in-frame clones only and misses some. V, J and clone size are those of that table, while D and trimming were read from the DNA. The sample carries around 100,000 clones, approximately 90% recorded once.

Sequencing was done on a sample of peripheral blood. This receptor was taken from a human donor with active COVID-19. The donor label of this sample is uncertain. The rearrangement joins TRBV11-2 to TRBJ1-1; 9 nucleotides match TRBD1. CDR3 nucleotides: TGTGCCAGCAGCCCTCGGGACAGGGACTTCATGAACACTGAAGCTTTCTTT. This codes for CASSPRDRDFMNTEAFF.